These 28 T cell receptor beta chains were all obtained from the same sample, sequenced in a study of blood T cells in healthy people across ages. Alongside a J-beta primer mix, a sample-barcoded 5' primer served in a second PCR lasting roughly 6 to 11 cycles. TCRdb analysed the 5' RACE reads with MiXCR anew, one entry per CDR3 protein. The sample has 1.5 million to 2 million distinct CDR3 sequences, around 36% seen once. The sequencing input was blood. The receptor set was obtained from a woman aged 30 to 39 in good health.

This clonotype was picked up a small number of times. The chain couples TRBV5-1 to TRBJ2-6; TRBD1 is a possible D gene (6 bases). The CDR3 runs to 15 residues. Trimming took off 5 bases at V and 4 bases at J, with 13 bases between the two ends. CDR1 and CDR2 (germline): SGHRS, YFSETQ. CDR3 protein: CASREAGAGANVLTF. CDR3 bases: TGCGCCAGCAGAGAAGCAGGGGCAGGGGCCAACGTCCTGACTTTC. The whole variable domain, filled in from reference TRBV5-1 and TRBJ2-6, reads KAGVTQTPRYLIKTRGQQVTLSCSPISGHRSVSWYQQTPGQGLQFLFEYFSETQRNKGNFPGRFSGRQFSNSRSEMNVSTLELGDSALYLCASREAGAGANVLTFGAGSRLTVL.

The V call is TRBV5-1, the J call TRBJ1-5; no reliable D call. Germline V gives CDR1 SGHRS, CDR2 YFSETQ. The CDR3 totals 15 residues. V was cut by 0 bases and J by 5 bases, with 12 bases left in between. The CDR3 sequence is CASSLDSPNDQPQHF. The CDR3 DNA is TGCGCCAGCAGCTTGGATAGTCCGAACGATCAGCCCCAGCATTTT.

This sequence joins TRBV10-3 and TRBJ2-1, with 7 bases identical to TRBD2. CDR1 is ENHRY, CDR2 SYGVKD, per germline. The CDR3 is made up of 15 amino acids. V lost 3 bases and J lost 0; bases outside the gene matches: 2. CDR3 bases: TGTGCCATCAGTGACGGGAGGAGCTCCTACAATGAGCAGTTCTTC. This gives the protein CAISDGRSSYNEQFF.

This clonotype has a count of ten or more. The CDR3 DNA reads TGTGCCATCACCAAGGGACTCACAGATACGCAGTATTTT. Translated: CAITKGLTDTQYF. The chain uses TRBV10-3 and TRBJ2-3, with a weak D call TRBD2 (6 bases). The germline V and J ends were trimmed by 7 bases and 2 bases, with 10 bases remaining between them. The CDR3 extends over 13 amino acids. Germline V lookup: CDR1 ENHRY, CDR2 SYGVKD.

Comments on this clonotype: A much larger clone lies a single base off, so this may be a read error. The V gene is TRBV6-1, the J gene TRBJ2-7; TRBD2 matches 11 bases. The CDR3 has 15 amino acids. Trimming cost V 3 bases and J 5 bases; bases outside gene matches: 6. The germline gives CDR1 MNHNS, CDR2 SASEGT. In DNA form, the CDR3 reads TGTGCCAGCAGTGAGGCTACTAGCGGGAGCAACGAGCAGTACTTC. This encodes CASSEATSGSNEQYF.

The table lists this clonotype with a count of one. This chain connects TRBV27 to TRBJ1-1; unclear D gene. Germline V gene data show CDR1 as MNHEY and CDR2 as SMNVEV (reference sequence). The CDR3 sequence is 14 residues long. V lost 3 bases, J lost 2 bases, and 10 bases lay in between. CDR3 sequence: CASSLLFGNTEAFF. The CDR3 nucleotides read TGTGCCAGCAGTTTGTTGTTCGGAAACACTGAAGCTTTCTTT.

This sequence joins TRBV14 and TRBJ2-7; 9 nucleotides match TRBD1. Germline trimming cut 0 bases from V and 4 bases from J; bases unmatched to any gene: 7. Germline V gene lookup returns CDR1 SGHDN and CDR2 FVKESK. The CDR3 runs 16 residues. CDR3 protein: CASSQEPYRGLYEQYF. CDR3 bases: TGTGCCAGCAGCCAAGAACCCTACAGGGGGCTATACGAGCAGTACTTC. The complete variable domain, with remaining parts taken from reference TRBV14 and TRBJ2-7, reads EAGVTQFPSHSVIEKGQTVTLRCDPISGHDNLYWYRRVMGKEIKFLLHFVKESKQDESGMPNNRFLAERTGGTYSTLKVQPAELEDSGVYFCASSQEPYRGLYEQYFGPGTRLTVT.

The V and J genes are TRBV20-1 and TRBJ2-5, with TRBD2 as a possible D gene (6 bases). With the DNA end fitting TRBJ2-7 better, the J assignment may be wrong. This CDR3 is 12 amino acids long. Germline assignment: CDR1 DFQATT and CDR2 SNEGSKA (reference sequence). In DNA, the CDR3 is TGCAGTGCTATCCGGGAGTCCTACGAGCAGTACTTC. Amino acids: CSAIRESYEQYF.

About this clonotype itself: At one boundary the junction diverges from the germline segment, which might be a read error. The chain links TRBV4-1 to TRBJ2-7; D ambiguous. The germline CDR1 and CDR2 sequences are MGHRA and YSYEKL. The CDR3 loop spans 18 amino acids. CDR3 DNA sequence: TGCGCCAGCAGCCAAGAGGAAGGTAGAGAGAAAATTTCCTACGGGCAGTACTTC. This gives the protein CASSQEEGREKISYGQYF.

This chain uses TRBV3-1 with TRBJ2-3; TRBD1 agrees at 8 bases. Germline CDR1 is LGHDT and CDR2 is YNNKEL (reference sequence). This CDR3 region has 14 residues. V dropped 6 bases and J dropped 5; count of bases not matched to a gene: 7. The CDR3 protein is CASRPGGSVDTQYF. The CDR3 nucleotides read TGTGCCAGCAGGCCAGGGGGCTCGGTAGATACGCAGTATTTT.

V is TRBV6-2 or TRBV6-3 and J is TRBJ2-1; TRBD2 matches 13 bases. The CDR3 runs to 16 residues. Germline V gives CDR1 MNHEY, CDR2 SVGEGT. Unmatched junction bases numbered 8, after V lost 5 bases and J lost 7 bases. CDR3 sequence (DNA): TGTGCCAGCAGTATTTGGCCGGGACTAGCGGGGAATGAGCAGTTCTTC. Translation: CASSIWPGLAGNEQFF.

V is TRBV20-1 and J is TRBJ1-2; TRBD1 matches at 7 bases. V dropped 5 bases and J dropped 3; count of bases not matched to a gene: 9. This CDR3 has 14 residues. The germline V gene has CDR1 DFQATT and CDR2 SNEGSKA (reference sequence). The chain's CDR3 is CSAPGTASDYGYTF. In DNA form, the CDR3 reads TGCAGTGCTCCCGGGACAGCCAGTGACTATGGCTACACCTTC.

Ten or more counts support this clonotype. The V call is TRBV15, the J call TRBJ2-3, with 7 bases identical to TRBD2. The trim removed 0 bases at V and 2 bases at J, leaving 11 bases unmatched. In germline, CDR1 is LNHNV, CDR2 YYDKDF (reference sequence). The CDR3 loop spans 18 amino acids. Here the CDR3 DNA reads TGTGCCACCAGCAGAGACCCCATGGGTGGGACTACCACAGATACGCAGTATTTT. Translation: CATSRDPMGGTTTDTQYF.

CDR3: CASSRPGGGAYNEQYF. In DNA, the CDR3 is TGCGCCAGCAGCCGCCCTGGCGGGGGGGCCTACAATGAGCAGTACTTC. The chain links TRBV4-1 to TRBJ2-5; 9 bases align to TRBD2. After removal of 4 bases from V and 11 bases from J, the junction contained 17 bases not matched to a gene. Germline CDR1 MGHRA, CDR2 YSYEKL. This CDR3 has 16 amino acids.

This clonotype was found once. This may stem from a read error, because a much larger clone lies one nucleotide away. The V gene is TRBV10-2, the J gene TRBJ2-3; D might be TRBD1 (6 bases). The CDR3 sequence is 14 residues long. Germline V gives CDR1 WSHSY, CDR2 SAAADI. The CDR3: CVSSESAGVSAQYF. CDR3 coding DNA: TGCGTCAGCAGTGAGTCAGCAGGGGTCTCTGCGCAGTATTTT.

With respect to this clonotype: One base separates it from a far larger clone, so it is likely a read error. This chain links TRBV7-9 with TRBJ2-7; possibly TRBD1 for D (5 bases). This CDR3 comprises 12 residues. The V gene's germline CDR1 is SEHNR and CDR2 FQNEAQ (reference sequence). In DNA, the CDR3 is TGTGCCAGCAACTTAGGACACTACGAGCAGTACTTC. Translated, it gives CASNLGHYEQYF.

This clonotype has ten or more counts. The rearrangement joins TRBV29-1 to TRBJ2-5; D gene uncertain. Germline V gene sequence: CDR1 SQVTM, CDR2 ANQGSEA. This CDR3 comprises 13 residues. With 4 bases removed from V and 5 bases from J, the gap between germline ends came to 14 bases. DNA for the CDR3: TGCAGCGTTGTCTCAGGTGGTCAGGAGACCCAGTACTTC. It encodes CSVVSGGQETQYF.

This clonotype occurred once. This chain uses TRBV15 with TRBJ2-7; TRBD1 agrees at 8 bases. Looked up from germline, CDR1 is LNHNV and CDR2 is YYDKDF (reference sequence). Germline trimming cut 0 bases from V and 4 bases from J; bases unmatched to any gene: 5. This CDR3 contains 15 residues. CDR3 loop: CATSREPTGGYEQYF. The CDR3 DNA reads as TGTGCCACCAGCAGAGAGCCAACAGGGGGTTACGAGCAGTACTTC.

This chain links TRBV29-1 with TRBJ2-2, with 8 bases fitting TRBD1. J was trimmed by 3 bases and V by 6 bases; bases with no gene match: 6. CDR3 length: 14 amino acids. Germline lookup yields CDR1 SQVTM and CDR2 ANQGSEA. Here the CDR3 reads CSVETGVYTGELFF. CDR3 sequence (DNA): TGCAGCGTCGAGACAGGGGTATACACCGGGGAGCTGTTTTTT.

This clonotype was seen repeatedly, ten times or more. The rearrangement joins TRBV27 to TRBJ2-2; 7 nucleotides agree with TRBD1. Germline V gives CDR1 MNHEY, CDR2 SMNVEV (reference sequence). Trimming at V came to 6 bases and at J to 5 bases, leaving 9 bases not matched to a gene. This CDR3 comprises 15 residues. Written as DNA, the CDR3 is TGTGCCAGCAGCCCCGTGATCAGGGGGACCGGGGAGCTGTTTTTT. Amino acids: CASSPVIRGTGELFF.

This chain uses TRBV27 with TRBJ1-4; D unresolved. Germline V gene sequence: CDR1 MNHEY, CDR2 SMNVEV (reference sequence). The length of the CDR3 is 14 residues. Trimming cost V 7 bases and J 6 bases, with 15 bases left between them. Here the CDR3 DNA reads TGTGCCAGCAATGGAAGTAGGCTGGATGAAAAACTGTTTTTT. Protein sequence: CASNGSRLDEKLFF.

V and J are TRBV10-3 and TRBJ1-1; D is undetermined. Looked up from germline, CDR1 is ENHRY and CDR2 is SYGVKD. Between the trimmed V and J ends, which lost 6 bases and 5 bases, there was a span of 13 bases. There are 13 residues in the CDR3. CDR3 sequence (DNA): TGTGCCATCAGCCGATGGTCCAGTACTGAAGCTTTCTTT. This codes for CAISRWSSTEAFF.

This clonotype was seen more than once but under ten times. The chain uses TRBV27 and TRBJ2-7; D possibly matches TRBD1 or TRBD2 (5 bases each). The CDR3 runs to 15 residues. In germline, CDR1 is MNHEY, CDR2 SMNVEV (reference sequence). V shed 6 bases and J shed 1 base, with 16 bases lying between them. The chain's CDR3 is CASRRSGTDSYEQYF. The CDR3 coding sequence is TGTGCCAGCAGGAGATCCGGGACGGATTCCTACGAGCAGTACTTC.

This clonotype has more than one count but fewer than ten. CDR3 amino acids: CASSDLSLGAFF. As DNA, the CDR3 is TGTGCCAGCAGCGACCTTTCTTTGGGTGCTTTCTTT. The rearrangement uses TRBV3-1 and TRBJ1-1; D not certain. This CDR3 comprises 12 residues. The V end was cut by 5 bases, the J end by 11 bases, with 15 bases between. Looked up from germline, CDR1 is LGHDT and CDR2 is YNNKEL (reference sequence). Full variable domain (outside the CDR3, taken from reference TRBV3-1 and TRBJ1-1): DTAVSQTPKYLVTQMGNDKSIKCEQNLGHDTMYWYKQDSKKFLKIMFSYNNKELIINETVPNRFSPKSPDKAHLNLHINSLELGDSAVYFCASSDLSLGAFFGQGTRLTVV.

This clonotype has just a few counts. The chain links TRBV4-1 to TRBJ2-7; 9 bases map to TRBD2. With 0 bases clipped from V and 0 bases from J, the junction kept 6 bases outside the gene matches. Germline V CDR1 and CDR2: MGHRA, YSYEKL. The length of the CDR3 is 17 residues. The CDR3 region is CASSQEGAGGSSYEQYF. CDR3 DNA sequence: TGCGCCAGCAGCCAAGAGGGGGCGGGAGGGTCCTCCTACGAGCAGTACTTC.

This clonotype was counted a few times. The rearrangement links TRBV14 to TRBJ2-4; D unclear. The CDR3 totals 13 residues. Trimming removed 1 base from V and 6 bases from J, with 7 bases in between. Per germline, CDR1 SGHDN and CDR2 FVKESK. This CDR3 reads CASSQGLRNIQYF. CDR3 in DNA: TGTGCCAGCAGCCAAGGACTTAGAAACATTCAGTACTTC.

This clonotype appeared once. Being one base from a much bigger clone, this may be a read error. The gene calls are TRBV29-1 and TRBJ2-4; either TRBD1 or TRBD2 may supply D (6 bases each). From germline, CDR1 is SQVTM and CDR2 ANQGSEA. The length of the CDR3 is 12 residues. V was trimmed by 6 bases and J by 13 bases, leaving 19 bases between them. CDR3 nucleotide sequence: TGCAGCGTGAGGGGGGTCTCCTACGGGCAGTACTTC. It codes for CSVRGVSYGQYF.

A remark on this clonotype: Mismatch with germline at one junction end may stem from a read error. The gene calls are TRBV6-1 and TRBJ2-3; 8 positions agree with TRBD2. This CDR3 region has 13 residues. CDR1 and CDR2 (germline): MNHNS, SASEGT. CDR3 sequence reads: CACSGGGTLAQYF. The CDR3 nucleotides are TGTGCCTGCAGTGGCGGGGGGACACTGGCGCAGTATTTT.